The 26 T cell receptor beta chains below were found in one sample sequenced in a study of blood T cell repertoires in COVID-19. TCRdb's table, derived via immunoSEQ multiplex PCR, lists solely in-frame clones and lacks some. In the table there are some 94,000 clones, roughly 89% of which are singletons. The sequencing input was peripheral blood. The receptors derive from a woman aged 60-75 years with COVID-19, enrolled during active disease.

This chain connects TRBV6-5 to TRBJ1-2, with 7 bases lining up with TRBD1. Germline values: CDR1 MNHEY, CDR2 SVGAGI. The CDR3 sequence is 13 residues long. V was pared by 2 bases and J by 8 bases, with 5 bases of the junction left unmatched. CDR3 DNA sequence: TGTGCCAGCAGTTACGACAGGGATCTAGGCTACACCTTC. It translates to CASSYDRDLGYTF.

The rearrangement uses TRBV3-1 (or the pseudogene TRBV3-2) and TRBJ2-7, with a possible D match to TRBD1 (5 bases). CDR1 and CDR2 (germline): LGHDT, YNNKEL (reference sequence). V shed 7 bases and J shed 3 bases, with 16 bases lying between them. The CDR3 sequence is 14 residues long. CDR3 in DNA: TGTGCCAGCACCCCAAGGCAGGGCAGCTACGAGCAGTACTTC. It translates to CASTPRQGSYEQYF.

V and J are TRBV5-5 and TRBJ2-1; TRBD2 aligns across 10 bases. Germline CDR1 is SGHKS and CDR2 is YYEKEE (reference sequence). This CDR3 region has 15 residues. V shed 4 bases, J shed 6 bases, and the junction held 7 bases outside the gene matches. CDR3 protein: CASSPWSSGGNEQFF. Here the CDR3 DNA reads TGTGCCAGCAGCCCTTGGTCTAGCGGGGGCAATGAGCAGTTCTTC.

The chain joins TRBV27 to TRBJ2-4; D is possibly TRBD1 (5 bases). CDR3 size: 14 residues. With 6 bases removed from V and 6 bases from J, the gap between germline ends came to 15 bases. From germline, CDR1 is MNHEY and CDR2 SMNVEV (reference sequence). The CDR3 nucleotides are TGTGCCAGCAGCCTCCAGGGAATCGGAAACATTCAGTACTTC. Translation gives CASSLQGIGNIQYF.

CDR3 protein: CASSRPPGQGTYNEQFF. In DNA, the CDR3 is TGTGCCAGCTCACGGCCCCCGGGACAGGGTACCTACAATGAGCAGTTCTTC. V gene TRBV18 combines with J gene TRBJ2-1; the match to TRBD1 covers 9 bases. The J segment lost 2 bases and the V segment lost 4 bases, leaving 9 bases of the junction unmatched. Germline lookup yields CDR1 KGHSH and CDR2 LQKENI. The CDR3 has 17 residues.

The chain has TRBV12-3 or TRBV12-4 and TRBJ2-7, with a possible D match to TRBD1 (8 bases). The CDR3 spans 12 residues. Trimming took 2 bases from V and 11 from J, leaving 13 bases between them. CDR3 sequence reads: CASSLTGGDEYF. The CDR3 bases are TGTGCCAGCAGTTTAACAGGGGGGGACGAGTACTTC.

In nucleotides, the CDR3 is TGTGCCAGCAGTCTGACAGGGGGATCTAGAGAAAAACTGTTTTTT. Its protein product is CASSLTGGSREKLFF. The rearrangement uses TRBV6-2 or TRBV6-3 and TRBJ1-4, with 9 bases that match TRBD1. V lost 5 bases to trimming and J lost 8 bases; unmatched junction nucleotides: 9. The CDR3 spans 15 residues. CDR1 is MNHEY, CDR2 SVGEGT, per germline.

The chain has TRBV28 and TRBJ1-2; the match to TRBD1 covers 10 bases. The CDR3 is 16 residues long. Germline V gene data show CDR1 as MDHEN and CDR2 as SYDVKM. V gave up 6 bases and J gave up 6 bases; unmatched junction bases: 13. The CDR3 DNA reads TGTGCCAGCAGAACGACAGGGGGCCCTCTATCTGATGGCTACACCTTC. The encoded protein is CASRTTGGPLSDGYTF.

The CDR3 bases are TGTGCCAGCAGCTCCCGGCGGGGGTTCGACGAGCAGTACTTC. Translating gives CASSSRRGFDEQYF. This chain connects TRBV7-8 to TRBJ2-7; 7 bases fit TRBD2. Germline CDR1 is SGHVS and CDR2 is FQNEAQ. This CDR3 is built from 14 residues. V lost 4 bases, J lost 5 bases, and 8 bases stayed unmatched.

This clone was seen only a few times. The CDR3, as DNA: TGCGCCAGCAGCCAAGAGAGGAGGACAGGGGGCCAGCCCCAGCATTTT. Translating it yields CASSQERRTGGQPQHF. V usage is TRBV4-1 and J usage is TRBJ1-5, with 11 bases lining up with TRBD1. This CDR3 has 16 residues. Germline values: CDR1 MGHRA, CDR2 YSYEKL. V trimming: 0 bases; J trimming: 7 bases; junction bases outside the gene matches: 5.

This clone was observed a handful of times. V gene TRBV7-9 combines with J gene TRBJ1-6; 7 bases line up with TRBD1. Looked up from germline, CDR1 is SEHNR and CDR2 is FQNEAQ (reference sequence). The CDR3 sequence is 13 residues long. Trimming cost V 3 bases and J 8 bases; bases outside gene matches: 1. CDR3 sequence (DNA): TGTGCCAGCAGCTTCACAGGGGATTCACCCCTCCACTTT. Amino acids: CASSFTGDSPLHF.

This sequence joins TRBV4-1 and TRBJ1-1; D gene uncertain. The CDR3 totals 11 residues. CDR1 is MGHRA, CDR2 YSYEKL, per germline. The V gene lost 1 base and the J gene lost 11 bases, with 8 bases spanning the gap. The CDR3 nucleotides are TGCGCCAGCAGCCAAGGAATGGAGGCTTTCTTT. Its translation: CASSQGMEAFF.

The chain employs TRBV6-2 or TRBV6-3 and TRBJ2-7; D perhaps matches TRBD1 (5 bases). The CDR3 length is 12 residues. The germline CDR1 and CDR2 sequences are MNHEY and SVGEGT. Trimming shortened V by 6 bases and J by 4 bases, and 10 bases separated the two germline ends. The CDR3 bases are TGTGCCAGCAGCCGCGGACAATACGAGCAGTACTTC. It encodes CASSRGQYEQYF.

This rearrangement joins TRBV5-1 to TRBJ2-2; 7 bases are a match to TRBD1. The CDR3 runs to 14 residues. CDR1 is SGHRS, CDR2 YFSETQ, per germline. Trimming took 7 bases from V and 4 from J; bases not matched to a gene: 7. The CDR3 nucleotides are TGCGCCAGCCGAAGAGCAGGGGGCACCGGGGAGCTGTTTTTT. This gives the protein CASRRAGGTGELFF.

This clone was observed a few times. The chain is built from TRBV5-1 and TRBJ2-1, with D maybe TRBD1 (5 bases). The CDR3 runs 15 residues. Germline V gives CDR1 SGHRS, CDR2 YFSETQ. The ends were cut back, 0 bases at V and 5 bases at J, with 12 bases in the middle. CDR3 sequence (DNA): TGCGCCAGCAGCTTGGCCCAGCCAGGGAACAATGAGCAGTTCTTC. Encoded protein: CASSLAQPGNNEQFF.

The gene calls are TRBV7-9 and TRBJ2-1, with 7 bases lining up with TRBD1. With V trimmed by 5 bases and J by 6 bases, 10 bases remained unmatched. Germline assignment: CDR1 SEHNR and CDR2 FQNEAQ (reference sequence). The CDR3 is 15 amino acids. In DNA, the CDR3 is TGTGCCAGCAGCGATAAGGGGGCGTTTCCCAATGAGCAGTTCTTC. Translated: CASSDKGAFPNEQFF.

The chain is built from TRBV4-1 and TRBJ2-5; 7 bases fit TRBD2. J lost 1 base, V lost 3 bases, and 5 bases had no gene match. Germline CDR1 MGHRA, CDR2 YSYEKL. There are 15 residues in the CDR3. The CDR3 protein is CASSHGGGIQETQYF. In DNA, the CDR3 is TGCGCCAGCAGCCATGGGGGAGGGATCCAAGAGACCCAGTACTTC.

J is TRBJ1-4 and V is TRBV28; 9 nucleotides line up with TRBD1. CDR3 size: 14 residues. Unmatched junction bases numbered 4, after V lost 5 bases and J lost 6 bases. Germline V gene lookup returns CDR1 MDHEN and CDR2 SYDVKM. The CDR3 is CASSPWTGDEKLFF. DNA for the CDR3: TGTGCCAGCAGTCCATGGACAGGGGATGAAAAACTGTTTTTT.

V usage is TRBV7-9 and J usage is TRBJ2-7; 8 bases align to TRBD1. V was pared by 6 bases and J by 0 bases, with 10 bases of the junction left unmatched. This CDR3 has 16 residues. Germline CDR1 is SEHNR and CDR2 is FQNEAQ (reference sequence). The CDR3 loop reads CASSDYRDRSSYEQYF. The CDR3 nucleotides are TGTGCCAGCAGTGATTATCGGGACAGGAGCTCCTACGAGCAGTACTTC.

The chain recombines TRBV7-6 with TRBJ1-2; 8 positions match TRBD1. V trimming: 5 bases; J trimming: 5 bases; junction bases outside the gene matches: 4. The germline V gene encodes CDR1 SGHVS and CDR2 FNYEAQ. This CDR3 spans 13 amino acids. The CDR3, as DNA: TGTGCCAGCAGCCCGGACAGGGAGTATGGCTACACCTTC. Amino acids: CASSPDREYGYTF.

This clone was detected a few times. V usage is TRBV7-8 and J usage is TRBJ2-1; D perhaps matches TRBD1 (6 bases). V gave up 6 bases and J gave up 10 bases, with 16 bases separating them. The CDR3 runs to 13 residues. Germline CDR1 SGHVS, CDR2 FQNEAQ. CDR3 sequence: CASSHITGSEQFF. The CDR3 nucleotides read TGTGCCAGCAGTCATATTACAGGGAGCGAGCAGTTCTTC.

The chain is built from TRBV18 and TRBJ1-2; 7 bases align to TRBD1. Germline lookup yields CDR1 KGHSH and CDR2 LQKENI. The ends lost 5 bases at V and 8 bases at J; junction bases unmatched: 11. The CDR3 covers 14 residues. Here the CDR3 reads CASSSTGTFEGYTF. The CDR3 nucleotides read TGTGCCAGCTCATCGACAGGGACCTTTGAGGGCTACACCTTC.

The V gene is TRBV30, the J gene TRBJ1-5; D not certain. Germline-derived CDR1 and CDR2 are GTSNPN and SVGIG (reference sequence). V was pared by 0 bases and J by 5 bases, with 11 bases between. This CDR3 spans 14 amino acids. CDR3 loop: CAWSVPGPHQPQHF. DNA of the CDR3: TGTGCCTGGAGTGTACCAGGTCCTCATCAGCCCCAGCATTTT.

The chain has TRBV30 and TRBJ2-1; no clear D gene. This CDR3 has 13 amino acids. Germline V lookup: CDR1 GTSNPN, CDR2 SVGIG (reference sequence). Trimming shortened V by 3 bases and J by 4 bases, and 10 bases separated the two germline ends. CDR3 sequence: CAWSPGAYNEQFF. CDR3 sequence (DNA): TGTGCCTGGAGCCCGGGTGCTTACAATGAGCAGTTCTTC.

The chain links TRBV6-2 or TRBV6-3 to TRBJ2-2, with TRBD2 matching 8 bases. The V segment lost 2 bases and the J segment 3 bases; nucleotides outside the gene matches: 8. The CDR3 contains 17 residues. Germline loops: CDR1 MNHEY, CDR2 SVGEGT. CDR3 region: CASSYRSGGHDTGELFF. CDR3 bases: TGTGCCAGCAGTTACCGAAGCGGGGGCCACGACACCGGGGAGCTGTTTTTT.

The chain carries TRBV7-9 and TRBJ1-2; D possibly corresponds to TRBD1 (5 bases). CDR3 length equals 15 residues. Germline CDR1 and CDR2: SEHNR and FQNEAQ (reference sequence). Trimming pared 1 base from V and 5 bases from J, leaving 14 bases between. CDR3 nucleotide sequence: TGTGCCAGCAGCTTAGAGCACAGGATGGGGTATGGCTACACCTTC. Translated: CASSLEHRMGYGYTF.